The T cell receptor beta chain under discussion was sequenced for a study of cytomegalovirus exposure and HLA in healthy donors. The CDR3 loop spans 14 amino acids. Trimming shortened V by 2 bases and J by 6 bases, and 10 bases separated the two germline ends. Germline V gene data show CDR1 as MNHEY and CDR2 as SVGAGI. Whole-study findings and limits: Reports indicated that the classifier achieved high specificity and sensitivity in diagnosing cytomegalovirus status.

The donors were part of the validation cohort of roughly 130 subjects. That cohort was separate from the first cohort, which comprised roughly 670 subjects. TCRdb's table, derived via immunoSEQ multiplex PCR, lists solely in-frame clones and lacks some. The table records 250,000 or so clones, about 88% of them present only once. Regarding this clone: Its antigen is still unknown.

This clonotype originated in a man aged 18 to 30 in good health and CMV-seropositive. The chain uses TRBV6-5 and TRBJ1-4; tentatively, D is TRBD1 (5 bases). Sequences were obtained from PBMCs. CDR3 protein: CASSYGTGYEKLFF. For the CDR3, the DNA is TGTGCCAGCAGTTACGGGACGGGATATGAAAAACTGTTTTTT.